These 10 T cell receptor beta chains share one sample of origin, sequenced in a study of T-cell reconstitution after alpha-beta-depleted transplantation in children. As it was prepared, the TCRbeta library received unique molecular identifiers. TCRdb passed the PCR reads through MiXCR, listing each CDR3 protein once. The sample consists of a few hundred thousand distinct CDR3 sequences, roughly 44% of them appearing once. Sequencing used PBMCs, obtained before TCRalphabeta/CD19-depleted stem cell transplant. The source of these receptors is a girl aged 2 to 9 with aplastic anemia, due to receive a stem cell transplant.

The chain joins TRBV7-8 to TRBJ2-3, with 11 positions matching TRBD2. CDR1 is SGHVS and CDR2 is FQNEAQ in the germline V gene. The V and J ends lost 5 bases and 6 bases, in that order; junction bases with no gene match: 7. CDR3 size: 15 residues. CDR3 sequence (DNA): TGTGCCAGCAGCACCCCGGGACTAGCGGAGGATACGCAGTATTTT. Protein product: CASSTPGLAEDTQYF.

The chain combines TRBV15 with TRBJ2-1; possible D gene TRBD1, 6 bases. Germline V gives CDR1 LNHNV, CDR2 YYDKDF (reference sequence). CDR3 length equals 19 residues. The V end lost 0 bases, the J end lost 4 bases, and 22 bases lay between the germline ends. For the CDR3, the DNA is TGTGCCACCAGCAGAGAGCCCTACACCCAGGGGTGGGAGTACAATGAGCAGTTCTTC. Translating gives CATSREPYTQGWEYNEQFF.

This clonotype was seen ten or more times. The J gene is TRBJ2-5, the V gene TRBV6-5, with D maybe TRBD2 (6 bases). This CDR3 has 12 amino acids. Trimming stripped 8 bases from V and 2 bases from J, with 9 bases between. Germline assignment: CDR1 MNHEY and CDR2 SVGAGI. The CDR3 nucleotides read TGTGCCAGCGCGGGGAGGCAAGAGACCCAGTACTTC. It specifies CASAGRQETQYF.

This sequence joins TRBV19 and TRBJ2-3; 12 nucleotides agree with TRBD2. V lost 4 bases to trimming and J lost 1 base; unmatched junction nucleotides: 0. The CDR3 covers 15 residues. The V gene's germline CDR1 is LNHDA and CDR2 SQIVND (reference sequence). CDR3: CASSRTSGGTDTQYF. Here the CDR3 DNA reads TGTGCCAGTAGTAGGACTAGCGGGGGCACAGATACGCAGTATTTT.

This clonotype has a handful of counts. V gene TRBV20-1 combines with J gene TRBJ1-5; tentative D call: TRBD1 (5 bases). V shed 1 base and J shed 4 bases, with 11 bases lying between them. This CDR3 contains 14 residues. In germline, CDR1 is DFQATT, CDR2 SNEGSKA (reference sequence). CDR3 nucleotide sequence: TGCAGTGCTAGAGTATGGCAGGGAAATCAGCCCCAGCATTTT. Protein sequence: CSARVWQGNQPQHF.

This clonotype has ten or more counts. The chain has TRBV15 and TRBJ1-2; possible D gene TRBD1, 5 bases. With 1 base removed from V and 6 bases from J, the gap between germline ends came to 9 bases. This CDR3 is 13 amino acids long. Germline loops: CDR1 LNHNV, CDR2 YYDKDF (reference sequence). The CDR3 here is CATSRAQGHGYTF. CDR3 sequence (DNA): TGTGCCACCAGCAGAGCCCAGGGCCATGGCTACACCTTC.

This clonotype came up many times. The chain combines TRBV10-3 with TRBJ2-2, with a possible D match to TRBD2 (6 bases). V shed 3 bases and J shed 1 base, with 18 bases lying between them. The length of the CDR3 is 18 residues. Per the germline V gene, CDR1 is ENHRY and CDR2 is SYGVKD. CDR3 protein: CAISDLLTGTQNTGELFF. The CDR3 bases are TGTGCCATCAGTGACCTGCTTACCGGGACTCAGAACACCGGGGAGCTGTTTTTT.

This chain uses TRBV29-1 with TRBJ2-7; D ambiguous. Germline loops: CDR1 SQVTM, CDR2 ANQGSEA. Trimming removed 7 bases at V and 2 bases at J, with 12 bases between. The CDR3 totals 12 residues. The CDR3 sequence is CSARISPYEQYF. The CDR3 DNA is TGCAGCGCCAGGATCTCCCCCTACGAGCAGTACTTC.

This clonotype was observed a handful of times. The chain links TRBV29-1 to TRBJ2-1; tentatively, D is TRBD2 (5 bases). Germline V gene sequence: CDR1 SQVTM, CDR2 ANQGSEA. V dropped 4 bases and J dropped 4 bases, with 26 bases sitting between them. CDR3 length: 18 residues. CDR3: CSVVPELGPFNRYNEQFF. For the CDR3, the DNA is TGCAGCGTTGTACCGGAACTAGGGCCATTCAACCGGTACAATGAGCAGTTCTTC.

The V and J genes are TRBV15 and TRBJ2-7; maybe TRBD1 (5 bases). V shed 3 bases and J shed 3 bases, with 12 bases lying between them. The CDR3 consists of 14 residues. Per germline, CDR1 LNHNV and CDR2 YYDKDF (reference sequence). As DNA, the CDR3 is TGTGCCACCAGCAGGGGCAGGGATCTCTACGAGCAGTACTTC. The encoded protein is CATSRGRDLYEQYF.